The TCR beta chain under discussion was sequenced for a study of blood T cell repertoires in COVID-19 (TCRdb year 2020). Context from the whole study: Collaborator samples came from the United States, Italy and Spain and covered acute and convalescent phases of COVID-19. Where available, HLA class I and class II types were obtained from metadata supplied by the sample provider rather than from assay-based typing. The samples were drawn from two sources: the first 160 participants of the ongoing ImmuneRACE study, and 950 to 1,500 subjects contributed by 6 global collaborators. The dataset comprised deeply sampled blood TCRbeta repertoires from subjects exposed to, actively infected with, or recovered from COVID-19. The repertoires were released in a freely available public database meant as a resource for research on the immune response to SARS-CoV-2. The sample metadata nearly always contained a de-identified subject ID, COVID-19 status, age in years and sex. The prospective study material was composed of cDNA or gDNA derived from T cells, B-cell-depleted T cells, or PBMCs.

One collaborating source in Seattle enrolled patients during active infection and followed them longitudinally through the course of disease. Whole blood was collected in K2EDTA tubes by collaborating institutions according to the institutions' own protocols. For TCRbeta analysis, collaborator samples were shipped as frozen whole blood, as isolated PBMCs, or as DNA extracted from either sample type. On this clone itself: Its antigen remains unidentified. No base-level quality is on record; no much larger clone is a single base apart.

The CDR3 covers 17 residues, taking in both the cysteine and the phenylalanine. Only the CDR3 DNA stays, 51 bases, in frame from base 1. The germline V gene encodes CDR1 SGHRS and CDR2 YFSETQ. Relative to germline, V is 0 bases shorter and J is 2 bases shorter, with 17 bases between their ends. The immunoSEQ Assay, a bias-controlled multiplex PCR, was used to amplify TCRbeta CDR3 regions from genomic DNA. In the paper's pipeline: The number of nucleated cells in each sample was estimated from the amplification of reference gene primers within the assay. Sequence reads were collapsed and filtered to measure the absolute abundance of every unique TCRbeta CDR3 rearrangement. For each sample, productive Simpson clonality was calculated as the square root of Simpson's diversity index across productive rearrangements. The source is immuneACCESS, and TCRdb retained only in-frame sequences with V and J called. Part of the clones is not carried over; for the studies checked, unresolved V genes explain less than half of this, and the remainder is unexplained. V, J and clone size reflect that table, while D and trimming were determined from the DNA. The sample contains some 200,000 clones, roughly 94% of them found a single time. Roughly 0.7% of the sample lies in the top ten.

Study-wide conclusions, independent of this receptor: The amount of clinical and demographic metadata varied by source and participant and was provided uncurated.

The chain is made from TRBV5-1 and TRBJ1-1; TRBD1 is a weak D gene call, 6 bases matching. The sequenced material came from peripheral blood. This sequence originates from a man aged 30-40 years with COVID-19, enrolled during active disease. The nucleotide sequence is TGCGCCAGCAGCTTGGATGGTACCGGGACACCCAACACTGAAGCTTTCTTT. This codes for CASSLDGTGTPNTEAFF. The full variable domain, with segments outside the CDR3 supplied by the reference TRBV5-1 and TRBJ1-1 proteins, appears as KAGVTQTPRYLIKTRGQQVTLSCSPISGHRSVSWYQQTPGQGLQFLFEYFSETQRNKGNFPGRFSGRQFSNSRSEMNVSTLELGDSALYLCASSLDGTGTPNTEAFFGQGTRLTVV.